This TCR beta chain derives from a study of T cell responses to AZD1222 COVID-19 vaccine. Profiled with immunoSEQ multiplex PCR; TCRdb holds only in-frame clones, not every one. The repertoire includes some 180,000 clones, approximately 92% of them detected once, and 1% sits in the top ten. Notes on the study in general: White British donors predominated, females outnumbered males, and clonal diversity was possibly underestimated. Spike-specific TCR breadth and depth went up after people got two AZD1222 doses. Just a handful of people given AZD1222 tested seropositive at baseline. Close to half of spike-specific TCRs reportedly recognize unmutated variant regions.

This clone was observed once. The antigen is undetermined. With V trimmed by 4 bases and J by 3 bases, 6 bases remained unmatched. Germline V CDR1 and CDR2: SNHLY, FYNNEI. The CDR3 is 15 amino acids. V and J are TRBV2 and TRBJ1-3; 7 nucleotides agree with TRBD1. The specimen comprised peripheral blood, sampled 28 days after the second dose of the MenACWY control vaccine. The receptor was isolated from an adult who received the MenACWY meningococcal vaccine as a control. As DNA, the CDR3 is TGTGCCAGCAGTGCTCAGGGGGTTGATGGAAACACCATATATTTT. It specifies CASSAQGVDGNTIYF.